These T cell receptor beta chains were read from a single sample in a study of identical twins. MiXCR, run by TCRdb on the 5' RACE reads, gives a single entry per CDR3 protein. The sample shows about 500,000 distinct CDR3 sequences, 14% of them seen only once. This same sample was also part of a study on yellow fever vaccine responses in identical twins.

Sequenced input: CD4+ T cells sorted from blood. The receptors shown here come from a woman younger than 30 in good health. The CDR3 runs from the conserved cysteine through the conserved F or W. Each record gives: clone size, D gene, V gene, J gene, CDR3 protein, CDR3 DNA. D genes are given only for firm matches. Size is stated for part of the rows, as once, few or many counts, or as a class when the clone is expanded.

clone_size: .; d_call: TRBD1; v_call: TRBV6-1; j_call: TRBJ2-7; cdr3_aa: CAARSGQGPYEQYF; cdr3_nt: TGTGCCGCCCGGTCGGGACAGGGCCCCTACGAGCAGTACTTC
clone_size: .; d_call: .; v_call: TRBV20-1; j_call: TRBJ1-4; cdr3_aa: CSAILHNEKLFF; cdr3_nt: TGCAGTGCCATTCTCCATAATGAAAAACTGTTTTTT
clone_size: few; d_call: TRBD1; v_call: TRBV20-1; j_call: TRBJ1-5; cdr3_aa: CSARRSGQASNQPQHF; cdr3_nt: TGCAGTGCTAGGAGATCAGGACAGGCGAGCAATCAGCCCCAGCATTTT
clone_size: many; d_call: .; v_call: TRBV4-1; j_call: TRBJ1-4; cdr3_aa: CASSQGAFSEKLFF; cdr3_nt: TGCGCCAGCAGCCAGGGGGCGTTCAGTGAAAAACTGTTTTTT
clone_size: .; d_call: .; v_call: TRBV3-1; j_call: TRBJ1-2; cdr3_aa: CASSYASRNYGYTF; cdr3_nt: TGTGCCAGCAGCTATGCCTCGAGGAACTATGGCTACACCTTC
clone_size: .; d_call: TRBD1; v_call: TRBV28; j_call: TRBJ2-4; cdr3_aa: CASRATGSDIQYF; cdr3_nt: TGTGCCAGCAGAGCGACAGGGAGCGACATTCAGTACTTC
clone_size: few; d_call: .; v_call: TRBV24-1; j_call: TRBJ2-1; cdr3_aa: CATSGGRVYNEQFF; cdr3_nt: TGTGCCACCAGTGGGGGACGTGTGTACAATGAGCAGTTCTTC
clone_size: many; d_call: TRBD2; v_call: TRBV4-3; j_call: TRBJ2-1; cdr3_aa: CASSQDPSGSFGNEQFF; cdr3_nt: TGCGCCAGCAGCCAAGACCCTAGCGGGAGTTTTGGGAATGAGCAGTTCTTC
clone_size: few; d_call: TRBD2; v_call: TRBV7-2; j_call: TRBJ2-7; cdr3_aa: CASSLNSGSLNEQYF; cdr3_nt: TGTGCCAGCAGCTTAAATAGCGGGAGTTTGAACGAGCAGTACTTC
clone_size: few; d_call: TRBD1; v_call: TRBV6-4; j_call: TRBJ2-2; cdr3_aa: CASSTMTGMNGELFF; cdr3_nt: TGTGCCAGCAGCACCATGACAGGGATGAACGGGGAGCTGTTTTTT
clone_size: few; d_call: TRBD2; v_call: TRBV3-1; j_call: TRBJ2-3; cdr3_aa: CASSRISGGADTQYF; cdr3_nt: TGTGCCAGCAGCCGGATTAGCGGGGGTGCAGATACGCAGTATTTT
clone_size: few; d_call: TRBD2; v_call: TRBV12-3/TRBV12-4; j_call: TRBJ2-4; cdr3_aa: CASSLGGVRYF; cdr3_nt: TGTGCCAGCAGTTTGGGGGGGGTGAGGTACTTC
clone_size: .; d_call: .; v_call: TRBV6-5; j_call: TRBJ2-7; cdr3_aa: CASSYSGRHEQYF; cdr3_nt: TGTGCCAGCAGTTACTCGGGCCGCCACGAGCAGTACTTC
clone_size: many; d_call: .; v_call: TRBV3-1; j_call: TRBJ2-7; cdr3_aa: CASSHRYEQYF; cdr3_nt: TGTGCCAGCAGCCATAGATACGAGCAGTACTTC
clone_size: many; d_call: .; v_call: TRBV12-3/TRBV12-4; j_call: TRBJ2-7; cdr3_aa: CASTGGYEQYF; cdr3_nt: TGTGCCAGCACCGGGGGATACGAGCAGTACTTC
clone_size: many; d_call: .; v_call: TRBV12-5; j_call: TRBJ2-3; cdr3_aa: CASGPITPRDDPRQYF; cdr3_nt: TGTGCTAGTGGACCTATCACCCCCCGGGACGACCCCAGGCAGTATTTT
clone_size: few; d_call: TRBD2; v_call: TRBV14; j_call: TRBJ2-7; cdr3_aa: CASSQSGGSHPYEQYF; cdr3_nt: TGTGCCAGCAGCCAAAGCGGGGGGTCCCATCCCTACGAGCAGTACTTC
clone_size: few; d_call: .; v_call: TRBV25-1; j_call: TRBJ2-1; cdr3_aa: CASSDSGTQPNEQFF; cdr3_nt: TGTGCCAGCAGTGATTCCGGGACTCAGCCCAATGAGCAGTTCTTC
clone_size: few; d_call: .; v_call: TRBV6-1; j_call: TRBJ1-5; cdr3_aa: CASSEGVWGNQPQHF; cdr3_nt: TGTGCCAGCAGTGAAGGGGTATGGGGCAATCAGCCCCAGCATTTT
clone_size: .; d_call: TRBD2; v_call: TRBV5-1; j_call: TRBJ2-1; cdr3_aa: CASSWGGVAYNEQFF; cdr3_nt: TGCGCCAGCAGCTGGGGGGGAGTAGCCTACAATGAGCAGTTCTTC
clone_size: .; d_call: TRBD2; v_call: TRBV20-1; j_call: TRBJ2-6; cdr3_aa: CSAPAGRAGVGANVLTF; cdr3_nt: TGCAGTGCTCCAGCGGGGAGGGCTGGTGTTGGGGCCAACGTCCTGACTTTC
clone_size: few; d_call: .; v_call: TRBV12-3/TRBV12-4; j_call: TRBJ2-1; cdr3_aa: CASGPRLASEQFF; cdr3_nt: TGTGCCAGCGGCCCTCGTTTGGCGAGTGAGCAGTTCTTC
clone_size: few; d_call: TRBD2; v_call: TRBV6-5; j_call: TRBJ2-5; cdr3_aa: CASSYSVLAGVSQYF; cdr3_nt: TGTGCCAGCAGTTACTCGGTACTAGCGGGAGTAAGCCAGTACTTC
clone_size: many; d_call: .; v_call: TRBV7-2; j_call: TRBJ2-1; cdr3_aa: CASSLGGRGSYNEQFF; cdr3_nt: TGTGCCAGCAGCTTAGGAGGGCGGGGTTCCTACAATGAGCAGTTCTTC
clone_size: few; d_call: TRBD2; v_call: TRBV20-1; j_call: TRBJ2-3; cdr3_aa: CSARPTSGRVGAQYF; cdr3_nt: TGCAGTGCTAGACCGACTAGCGGGAGGGTAGGGGCGCAGTATTTT
clone_size: few; d_call: TRBD1; v_call: TRBV20-1; j_call: TRBJ2-1; cdr3_aa: CSADRAPQLRFGEQFF; cdr3_nt: TGCAGTGCTGACAGGGCCCCGCAGCTAAGGTTTGGCGAGCAGTTCTTC
clone_size: many; d_call: TRBD2; v_call: TRBV7-8; j_call: TRBJ2-7; cdr3_aa: CASSSRIAGRYEQYF; cdr3_nt: TGTGCCAGCAGCTCTAGAATAGCGGGACGATACGAGCAGTACTTC
clone_size: .; d_call: TRBD2; v_call: TRBV25-1; j_call: TRBJ2-2; cdr3_aa: CASSWGGLHTGELFF; cdr3_nt: TGTGCCAGCAGTTGGGGGGGACTGCACACCGGGGAGCTGTTTTTT
clone_size: .; d_call: .; v_call: TRBV9; j_call: TRBJ1-2; cdr3_aa: CASSPYSGGGYTF; cdr3_nt: TGTGCCAGCAGCCCCTATTCCGGGGGTGGCTACACCTTC
clone_size: many; d_call: .; v_call: TRBV2; j_call: TRBJ1-5; cdr3_aa: CASSPDTSNQPQHF; cdr3_nt: TGTGCCAGCAGCCCGGACACTAGCAATCAGCCCCAGCATTTT
clone_size: once; d_call: .; v_call: TRBV6-1; j_call: TRBJ2-2; cdr3_aa: CASSALNTGELVF; cdr3_nt: TGTGCCAGCAGTGCCCTAAACACCGGGGAGCTGGTTTTT
clone_size: few; d_call: .; v_call: TRBV12-3/TRBV12-4; j_call: TRBJ2-4; cdr3_aa: CASSLDRVHIQYF; cdr3_nt: TGTGCCAGCAGTTTAGACAGGGTACACATTCAGTACTTC
clone_size: .; d_call: .; v_call: TRBV28; j_call: TRBJ2-7; cdr3_aa: CASSSPGASERRPKYEQYF; cdr3_nt: TGTGCCAGCAGTTCCCCCGGGGCTTCAGAACGCCGTCCAAAGTACGAGCAGTACTTC
clone_size: .; d_call: .; v_call: TRBV11-3; j_call: TRBJ2-2; cdr3_aa: CASSLDGPTGELLF; cdr3_nt: TGTGCCAGCAGCTTAGACGGACCCACCGGGGAGCTGCTTTTT
clone_size: .; d_call: TRBD2; v_call: TRBV11-1; j_call: TRBJ2-3; cdr3_aa: CASSFRGVREGIADTQYF; cdr3_nt: TGTGCCAGCAGCTTCCGGGGTGTGCGGGAGGGGATCGCAGATACGCAGTATTTT
clone_size: few; d_call: TRBD1; v_call: TRBV7-2; j_call: TRBJ2-4; cdr3_aa: CASSPARTGGDIQYF; cdr3_nt: TGTGCCAGCAGCCCGGCCCGGACAGGGGGAGACATTCAGTACTTC
clone_size: .; d_call: .; v_call: TRBV10-2; j_call: TRBJ2-7; cdr3_aa: CASSESWGRSNEQYF; cdr3_nt: TGCGCCAGCAGTGAGTCGTGGGGACGGTCTAACGAGCAGTACTTC
clone_size: few; d_call: TRBD2; v_call: TRBV9; j_call: TRBJ2-1; cdr3_aa: CASSVGPTSGIYNEQFF; cdr3_nt: TGTGCCAGCAGCGTAGGCCCCACTAGCGGAATCTACAATGAGCAGTTCTTC
clone_size: many; d_call: TRBD1; v_call: TRBV3-1; j_call: TRBJ2-7; cdr3_aa: CASSPPGQVPYEQYF; cdr3_nt: TGTGCCAGCAGCCCGCCGGGACAGGTTCCCTACGAGCAGTACTTC
clone_size: few; d_call: .; v_call: TRBV3-1; j_call: TRBJ2-1; cdr3_aa: CASSHQSWNEQFF; cdr3_nt: TGTGCCAGCAGCCACCAATCCTGGAATGAGCAGTTCTTC
clone_size: many; d_call: .; v_call: TRBV6-5; j_call: TRBJ2-3; cdr3_aa: CASSYDGETDTQYF; cdr3_nt: TGTGCCAGCAGTTACGATGGGGAAACAGATACGCAGTATTTT
clone_size: .; d_call: .; v_call: TRBV19; j_call: TRBJ2-2; cdr3_aa: CASSSAPRAGELFF; cdr3_nt: TGTGCCAGTAGTTCCGCCCCTAGGGCCGGGGAGCTGTTTTTT
clone_size: few; d_call: TRBD2; v_call: TRBV20-1; j_call: TRBJ2-5; cdr3_aa: CSVPPGTGRMTQYF; cdr3_nt: TGCAGTGTCCCGCCGGGGACCGGGAGGATGACCCAGTACTTC
clone_size: .; d_call: .; v_call: TRBV20-1; j_call: TRBJ1-1; cdr3_aa: CSARLRQVGNTEAFF; cdr3_nt: TGCAGTGCTAGACTCAGGCAGGTAGGGAACACTGAAGCTTTCTTT
clone_size: few; d_call: TRBD2; v_call: TRBV20-1; j_call: TRBJ2-3; cdr3_aa: CSARTSGRTTDTQYF; cdr3_nt: TGCAGTGCTAGGACTAGCGGGAGGACCACAGATACGCAGTATTTT
clone_size: .; d_call: .; v_call: TRBV6-2/TRBV6-3; j_call: TRBJ2-2; cdr3_aa: CASTPIRWGVGTGELFF; cdr3_nt: TGTGCCAGCACCCCCATCCGGTGGGGGGTGGGAACCGGGGAGCTGTTTTTT
clone_size: many; d_call: .; v_call: TRBV5-1; j_call: TRBJ2-3; cdr3_aa: CASRDGTDTQYF; cdr3_nt: TGCGCCAGCAGGGACGGCACAGATACGCAGTATTTT
clone_size: few; d_call: .; v_call: TRBV28; j_call: TRBJ2-7; cdr3_aa: CASSNPTGLSEQYF; cdr3_nt: TGTGCCAGCAGTAACCCCACAGGGTTAAGCGAGCAGTACTTC
clone_size: .; d_call: TRBD2; v_call: TRBV28; j_call: TRBJ2-1; cdr3_aa: CASSTGGSYNEQFF; cdr3_nt: TGTGCCAGCAGCACGGGAGGGTCCTACAATGAGCAGTTCTTC
clone_size: few; d_call: .; v_call: TRBV6-2/TRBV6-3; j_call: TRBJ2-7; cdr3_aa: CASSYSSREQYF; cdr3_nt: TGTGCCAGCAGTTACTCGTCGAGGGAGCAGTACTTC
clone_size: .; d_call: .; v_call: TRBV25-1; j_call: TRBJ2-5; cdr3_aa: CASWDVQETQYF; cdr3_nt: TGTGCCAGCTGGGACGTTCAAGAGACCCAGTACTTC
clone_size: few; d_call: TRBD2; v_call: TRBV7-8; j_call: TRBJ2-1; cdr3_aa: CASSLREVIYNEQFF; cdr3_nt: TGTGCCAGCAGCCTGCGGGAGGTCATCTACAATGAGCAGTTCTTC
clone_size: many; d_call: TRBD2; v_call: TRBV20-1; j_call: TRBJ2-7; cdr3_aa: CSALGTSGIEQYF; cdr3_nt: TGCAGTGCCCTCGGGACTAGCGGGATCGAGCAGTACTTC
clone_size: .; d_call: .; v_call: TRBV6-2/TRBV6-3; j_call: TRBJ2-1; cdr3_aa: CASTRGGAPRRNEQFF; cdr3_nt: TGTGCCAGCACCAGGGGGGGGGCACCCCGGAGGAATGAGCAGTTCTTC
clone_size: .; d_call: .; v_call: TRBV30; j_call: TRBJ1-4; cdr3_aa: CAWSVVGRGRYEKLFF; cdr3_nt: TGTGCCTGGAGTGTAGTCGGTCGGGGAAGATATGAAAAACTGTTTTTT
clone_size: .; d_call: TRBD1; v_call: TRBV6-1; j_call: TRBJ1-1; cdr3_aa: CASSLIGQGNSEAFF; cdr3_nt: TGTGCCAGCAGCCTCATTGGACAGGGGAATTCTGAAGCTTTCTTT
clone_size: many; d_call: .; v_call: TRBV6-5; j_call: TRBJ2-7; cdr3_aa: CASSYSVSYEQYF; cdr3_nt: TGTGCCAGCAGTTACTCTGTGTCCTACGAGCAGTACTTC